Listed here are 30 T cell receptor beta chains from one sample, sequenced in a study of blood T cells in healthy people across ages. The authors ran a second PCR of 7 to 11 cycles using a sample-barcoded 5' primer and a J-beta primer mix. TCRdb re-called the 5' RACE reads with MiXCR, one entry per CDR3 protein. This table holds about 780,000 distinct CDR3 sequences, around 45% found once. Sequencing was carried out using blood. These receptors came from a man at least 80 years old in good health.

This chain uses TRBV12-3 or TRBV12-4 with TRBJ2-2, with 8 nucleotides matching TRBD1. The CDR3 loop spans 16 amino acids. The trim removed 5 bases at V and 0 bases at J, leaving 5 bases unmatched. The CDR3 reads CASSAPTGANTGELFF. CDR3 sequence (DNA): TGTGCCAGCAGTGCCCCGACAGGGGCGAACACCGGGGAGCTGTTTTTT.

In its sample, this clonotype was seen a few times. V gene TRBV20-1 combines with J gene TRBJ2-5; TRBD1 aligns across 12 bases. The J call is in doubt because the DNA end fits TRBJ2-7 better. The CDR3 runs to 13 residues. CDR1 and CDR2 from the germline V gene are DFQATT and SNEGSKA (reference sequence). CDR3 sequence: CSAHRDRGHEQYF. For the CDR3, the DNA is TGCAGTGCTCACCGGGACAGGGGGCACGAGCAGTACTTC.

This clonotype was seen only a few times. The CDR3 loop is CASSVGRANYGYTF. The CDR3 DNA sequence: TGTGCCAGCAGCGTCGGACGGGCAAACTATGGCTACACCTTC. The rearrangement links TRBV9 to TRBJ1-2; D ambiguous. The V end lost 2 bases, the J end lost 2 bases, and 10 bases lay between the germline ends. Germline V gives CDR1 SGDLS, CDR2 YYNGEE. The CDR3 runs to 14 residues.

V is TRBV27 and J is TRBJ2-5; 8 bases line up with TRBD2. Germline lookup yields CDR1 MNHEY and CDR2 SMNVEV (reference sequence). Germline trimming cut 3 bases from V and 7 bases from J; bases unmatched to any gene: 4. The length of the CDR3 is 13 residues. The CDR3 DNA reads as TGTGCCAGCAGTTTCTGGGCGGGAGGGACCCAGTACTTC. Translation gives CASSFWAGGTQYF.

In DNA form, the CDR3 reads TGCAGTGCTAGGGAAACAGTAACAGATACGCAGTATTTT. As protein: CSARETVTDTQYF. The chain has TRBV20-1 and TRBJ2-3; no definite D call. Trimming pared 3 bases from V and 3 bases from J, leaving 10 bases between. There are 13 residues in the CDR3. CDR1 DFQATT and CDR2 SNEGSKA come from the germline V gene (reference sequence).

This clonotype showed up just once. V and J are TRBV18 and TRBJ1-1; 9 positions agree with TRBD1. J was trimmed by 0 bases and V by 6 bases; bases with no gene match: 11. In germline, CDR1 is KGHSH, CDR2 LQKENI. The CDR3 is 17 amino acids. This chain's CDR3 is CASSAGTGTLMNTEAFF. The CDR3 nucleotides read TGTGCCAGCTCCGCCGGGACAGGGACCCTCATGAACACTGAAGCTTTCTTT.

There are many counts of this clonotype. J is TRBJ1-2 and V is TRBV20-1; D is unclear. V lost 5 bases and J lost 0, with 13 bases in between. The CDR3 totals 14 residues. CDR1 and CDR2 (germline): DFQATT, SNEGSKA (reference sequence). This CDR3 reads CSARGRSSNYGYTF. CDR3 DNA: TGCAGTGCTCGTGGGAGGTCCTCTAACTATGGCTACACCTTC.

The chain has TRBV28 and TRBJ2-2; TRBD2 agrees at 9 bases. In germline, CDR1 is MDHEN, CDR2 SYDVKM. The CDR3 has 15 amino acids. Unmatched junction bases numbered 7, after V lost 7 bases and J lost 4 bases. This CDR3 is CASTLSGRGTGELFF. In DNA form, the CDR3 reads TGTGCCAGCACCCTTAGCGGGAGAGGCACCGGGGAGCTGTTTTTT.

The rearrangement joins TRBV6-6 to TRBJ2-3, with 7 bases that match TRBD2. Trimming cost V 3 bases and J 0 bases; bases outside gene matches: 6. Germline V gene sequence: CDR1 MNHNY, CDR2 SVGAGI (reference sequence). The CDR3 runs to 16 residues. The CDR3 DNA follows: TGTGCCAGCAGTTATCTAGCGGTAACTAGCACAGATACGCAGTATTTT. Protein: CASSYLAVTSTDTQYF.

Regarding this clonotype: One end of the junction fails to match germline, which may point to a read error. V is TRBV10-3 and J is TRBJ2-1, with D possibly TRBD2 on 6 matching bases. From germline, CDR1 is ENHRY and CDR2 SYGVKD. This CDR3 comprises 13 residues. The CDR3 nucleotides are TGTACCATCAGTGGGGGGATGACGAATGAGCAGTTCTTC. Translation: CTISGGMTNEQFF.

The CDR3: CSARTSQETQYF. The CDR3 nucleotides are TGCAGTGCTAGAACCAGTCAAGAGACCCAGTACTTC. The chain uses TRBV20-1 and TRBJ2-5; the D is unclear. V shed 2 bases and J shed 2 bases, with 6 bases lying between them. The CDR3 runs 12 residues. Germline V gives CDR1 DFQATT, CDR2 SNEGSKA (reference sequence).

The V gene is TRBV20-1, the J gene TRBJ2-5, with TRBD1 matching 7 bases. The ends lost 1 base at V and 2 bases at J; junction bases unmatched: 10. The germline V gene has CDR1 DFQATT and CDR2 SNEGSKA (reference sequence). CDR3 size: 16 residues. DNA for the CDR3: TGCAGTGCTAGAGGGACAAGAGGGACAGAGCAAGAGACCCAGTACTTC. Amino acids: CSARGTRGTEQETQYF.

The chain links TRBV5-1 to TRBJ2-1; D gene unclear. The CDR3 covers 16 residues. Germline-derived CDR1 and CDR2 are SGHRS and YFSETQ. V was shortened by 4 bases and J by 0 bases, with 14 bases between the two germline ends. Here the CDR3 DNA reads TGCGCCAGCAGCCCCGAAGGACGGAGCTCCTACAATGAGCAGTTCTTC. As protein: CASSPEGRSSYNEQFF. Full variable domain (remainder filled in from reference TRBV5-1 and TRBJ2-1): KAGVTQTPRYLIKTRGQQVTLSCSPISGHRSVSWYQQTPGQGLQFLFEYFSETQRNKGNFPGRFSGRQFSNSRSEMNVSTLELGDSALYLCASSPEGRSSYNEQFFGPGTRLTVL.

The rearrangement uses TRBV7-8 and TRBJ1-1; 7 bases line up with TRBD1. This CDR3 contains 15 residues. V lost 3 bases and J lost 1; bases outside the gene matches: 5. The germline CDR1 and CDR2 sequences are SGHVS and FQNEAQ. The CDR3 is CASSFVGTANTEAFF. The CDR3 DNA reads as TGTGCCAGCAGCTTTGTCGGGACAGCGAACACTGAAGCTTTCTTT.

The chain couples TRBV7-2 to TRBJ2-2; either TRBD1 or TRBD2 may supply D (5 bases each). The CDR3 spans 15 residues. V shed 5 bases and J shed 6 bases, with 16 bases lying between them. CDR1 is SGHTA and CDR2 is FQGNSA in the germline V gene. The CDR3 nucleotides read TGTGCCAGCAGCCGGGGCAGGTCTCAAGCCGGGGAGCTGTTTTTT. The encoded protein is CASSRGRSQAGELFF.

As to this clonotype: Being one base from a much bigger clone, this may be a read error. The rearrangement joins TRBV2 to TRBJ2-1, with D unclear. CDR1 and CDR2 (germline): SNHLY, FYNNEI. This CDR3 spans 14 amino acids. V lost 4 bases and J 0 bases, leaving 7 bases between the germline ends. DNA of the CDR3: TGTGCCAGCAGTGGCCTTCGCTCCTACAATGAGCAGTTCTTC. The encoded protein is CASSGLRSYNEQFF.

This chain joins TRBV5-1 and TRBJ2-1, with 9 bases identical to TRBD2. Trimming took 3 bases from V and 8 from J; bases not matched to a gene: 9. Germline V gene sequence: CDR1 SGHRS, CDR2 YFSETQ. This CDR3 comprises 15 residues. CDR3 sequence: CASSSERGDWDEQFF. The CDR3 DNA reads as TGCGCCAGCAGCTCCGAGCGGGGGGACTGGGATGAGCAGTTCTTC.

Details on this clonotype: One junction end disagrees with the germline gene, perhaps due to a read error. The rearrangement uses TRBV10-3 and TRBJ2-1; 9 bases are a match to TRBD1. Germline CDR1 reads ENHRY; CDR2 reads SYGVKD. CDR3 length equals 17 residues. Here the CDR3 reads CAISKSTGTGSVNEQFF. CDR3 DNA sequence: TGTGCCATCAGTAAGTCGACCGGGACAGGGAGTGTCAATGAGCAGTTCTTC.

In this sample, this clonotype turned up many times. The gene calls are TRBV9 and TRBJ2-5, with 7 bases that match TRBD1. This CDR3 is 14 amino acids long. Germline CDR1 SGDLS, CDR2 YYNGEE. The V segment lost 5 bases and the J segment 1 base; nucleotides outside the gene matches: 5. CDR3: CASSPGTAQETQYF. In DNA, the CDR3 is TGTGCCAGCAGTCCCGGGACAGCCCAAGAGACCCAGTACTTC.

The chain carries TRBV7-2 and TRBJ2-7; 12 bases are shared with TRBD2. Per the germline V gene, CDR1 is SGHTA and CDR2 is FQGNSA. Trimming removed 6 bases from V and 2 bases from J; junction bases left unmatched: 8. The CDR3 runs to 16 residues. The CDR3 region has the DNA TGTGCCAGCAGTGCTACCCTAGCGGGAGGGACCTACGAGCAGTACTTC. This encodes CASSATLAGGTYEQYF.

A note on this clonotype: The junction and the germline gene differ at one end; a read error may be behind it. The chain has TRBV6-6 and TRBJ1-5; D is unresolved. Germline V CDR1 and CDR2: MNHNY, SVGAGI (reference sequence). CDR3 length: 14 amino acids. The CDR3 spells CAGSARHSNQPQHF. CDR3 in DNA: TGTGCCGGCAGTGCACGGCATAGCAATCAGCCCCAGCATTTT.

This clonotype came up a few times. The V and J genes are TRBV4-1 and TRBJ2-5; TRBD2 agrees at 13 bases. Germline lookup yields CDR1 MGHRA and CDR2 YSYEKL. J gave up 2 bases and V 4 bases, and 4 bases lay outside the gene matches. This CDR3 comprises 16 residues. In DNA, the CDR3 is TGCGCCAGCAGCCTTCGGACTAGCGGGAGACAAGAGACCCAGTACTTC. Amino acids: CASSLRTSGRQETQYF.

The chain recombines TRBV5-1 with TRBJ2-3, with D unclear. This CDR3 spans 13 amino acids. V shed 0 bases and J shed 8 bases, with 10 bases lying between them. Germline CDR1 SGHRS, CDR2 YFSETQ. Here the CDR3 DNA reads TGCGCCAGCAGCTTGGCCCAGCCCGGTACGCAGTATTTT. Protein product: CASSLAQPGTQYF.

In its sample, this clonotype was seen a few times. The V and J genes are TRBV14 and TRBJ2-4; D gene unclear. Germline CDR1 and CDR2: SGHDN and FVKESK. V lost 0 bases and J 10 bases, leaving 10 bases between the germline ends. The CDR3 loop spans 13 amino acids. CDR3 in amino acids: CASSQEDARIQYF. Here the CDR3 DNA reads TGTGCCAGCAGCCAAGAGGACGCCCGAATTCAGTACTTC.

This chain links TRBV5-6 with TRBJ2-2; 8 nucleotides match TRBD1. After removal of 2 bases from V and 5 bases from J, the junction contained 8 bases not matched to a gene. The CDR3 runs 16 residues. Germline-derived CDR1 and CDR2 are SGHDT and YYEEEE. The chain's CDR3 is CASSFRQGRGTGELFF. CDR3 in DNA: TGTGCCAGCAGCTTTCGACAGGGGAGAGGGACCGGGGAGCTGTTTTTT.

This clonotype was counted only a few times. This sequence joins TRBV20-1 and TRBJ2-6; possibly TRBD2 for D (5 bases). This CDR3 region has 17 residues. Germline CDR1 and CDR2: DFQATT and SNEGSKA (reference sequence). The V end lost 6 bases, the J end lost 1 base, and 19 bases lay between the germline ends. CDR3 DNA: TGCAGTGCCGCATGGGATAGCGCGAAGTCTGGGGCCAACGTCCTGACTTTC. Protein: CSAAWDSAKSGANVLTF.

This clonotype was counted once. The chain is built from TRBV28 and TRBJ1-2; 7 positions agree with TRBD1. Per germline, CDR1 MDHEN and CDR2 SYDVKM. Trimming took 7 bases from V and 4 from J; bases not matched to a gene: 9. The CDR3 is 14 residues long. The CDR3 DNA reads TGTGCCAGCAAGAACCAGGGGGAACTCTATGGCTACACCTTC. Translated, it gives CASKNQGELYGYTF.

This clonotype was detected ten times or more. The rearrangement joins TRBV6-6 to TRBJ2-5; possible D gene TRBD1, 6 bases. The CDR3 length is 14 residues. V gave up 0 bases and J gave up 2 bases, with 7 bases separating them. Germline loops: CDR1 MNHNY, CDR2 SVGAGI (reference sequence). CDR3 nucleotide sequence: TGTGCCAGCAGTTACTCCGGACAGCAAGAGACCCAGTACTTC. As protein: CASSYSGQQETQYF.

This clonotype has just a few counts. The chain recombines TRBV12-3 or TRBV12-4 with TRBJ2-3; 10 bases agree with TRBD2. Trimming cost V 5 bases and J 5 bases; bases outside gene matches: 7. The CDR3 is 15 amino acids. The CDR3: CASSLSSGRQDTQYF. CDR3 coding DNA: TGTGCCAGCAGTCTCTCTAGCGGGAGACAAGATACGCAGTATTTT.

Comments on this clonotype: This may stem from a read error, because a much larger clone lies one nucleotide away. The gene calls are TRBV30 and TRBJ2-1, with 8 nucleotides matching TRBD1. The CDR3 has 15 residues. Unmatched junction bases numbered 13, after V lost 2 bases and J lost 10 bases. Germline CDR1 reads GTSNPN; CDR2 reads SVGIG (reference sequence). The CDR3 region has the DNA TGTGCCTGGAGTATCGACAGGGGACGCGGAGCCGAGCAGTTCTTC. Translated, it gives CAWSIDRGRGAEQFF.